This T cell receptor beta chain was obtained from a study of shared clonotypes between healthy human individuals. The study's findings and limits: An expected dependence of interdonor clonotype sharing on sequencing depth was noted. Sampling covered blood only; tissue repertoires likely differ.

A word on this clone: What it binds is not known.

The germline V gene encodes CDR1 SGHAT and CDR2 FQNNGV. The CDR3 covers 14 residues. V lost 4 bases, J lost 5 bases, and 7 bases stayed unmatched. Assay runs were performed at deep level. Here immunoSEQ multiplex PCR was the method, and the copy in TCRdb shows in-frame clones only, minus some. The sample contains fewer than 1.6 million clones, 98% to 99% of which appear only once. The specimen sequenced was naive CD4+ T cells sorted from blood. Subset noted: CD45RA+ positively selected. The J gene is TRBJ2-5, the V gene TRBV11-2, with 7 bases matching TRBD2. The clonotype comes from a man under 40 in good health. CDR3: CASSSSGIWETQYF. The CDR3 nucleotides are TGTGCCAGCAGCTCAAGCGGGATCTGGGAGACCCAGTACTTC.